These 13 T cell receptor beta chains were all obtained from the same sample, sequenced in a study of blood T cell repertoires in COVID-19. Sequenced by immunoSEQ multiplex PCR; TCRdb stores in-frame clones only, minus some. Altogether around 140,000 clones are present, 75% to 90% being singletons, with the ten largest covering around an eighth. Input material: peripheral blood. These receptors all stem from a young man with COVID-19, enrolled during active disease.

The CDR3 here is CASSLGGQSYEQYF. CDR3 nucleotides: TGCGCCAGCAGCTTGGGGGGCCAGAGCTACGAGCAGTACTTC. This rearrangement joins TRBV5-1 to TRBJ2-7, with D possibly matching TRBD1 (5 bases). The CDR3 runs 14 residues. The germline V gene has CDR1 SGHRS and CDR2 YFSETQ. V dropped 0 bases and J dropped 3 bases, with 10 bases sitting between them.

The chain recombines TRBV5-1 with TRBJ2-1, with 7 bases that match TRBD1. Losses at the gene ends were 4 bases for V and 4 bases for J; bases not matched to a gene: 5. The length of the CDR3 is 14 residues. The germline V gene encodes CDR1 SGHRS and CDR2 YFSETQ. CDR3 in amino acids: CASSRGLEYNEQFF. CDR3 DNA sequence: TGCGCCAGCAGCAGGGGGCTGGAATACAATGAGCAGTTCTTC.

The chain joins TRBV10-3 to TRBJ2-5, with 9 bases identical to TRBD1. The length of the CDR3 is 14 residues. J was trimmed by 3 bases and V by 6 bases; bases with no gene match: 5. Germline loops: CDR1 ENHRY, CDR2 SYGVKD. The CDR3 DNA follows: TGTGCCATCAGAAGACAGGGGGTGGAAGAGACCCAGTACTTC. It is translated as CAIRRQGVEETQYF.

The rearrangement links TRBV7-9 to TRBJ2-1; 8 positions match TRBD2. CDR1 is SEHNR, CDR2 FQNEAQ, per germline (reference sequence). The CDR3 is 19 amino acids. J gave up 2 bases and V 2 bases, and 14 bases lay outside the gene matches. The CDR3: CASSLILPRGLAPYNEQFF. CDR3 nucleotide sequence: TGTGCCAGCAGCTTAATCCTTCCGAGAGGACTAGCCCCCTACAATGAGCAGTTCTTC.

This clone was counted once. The V and J genes are TRBV29-1 and TRBJ2-3; D is perhaps TRBD2 (5 bases). CDR1 is SQVTM, CDR2 ANQGSEA, per germline. Deletions cut 1 base from V and 6 bases from J, with 8 bases between. The CDR3 runs 12 residues. CDR3 sequence: CSVEVGADTQYF. CDR3 sequence (DNA): TGCAGCGTTGAAGTGGGAGCGGATACGCAGTATTTT.

The chain combines TRBV28 with TRBJ2-1, with 12 bases identical to TRBD2. Germline V gives CDR1 MDHEN, CDR2 SYDVKM. V lost 2 bases, J lost 6 bases, and 5 bases stayed unmatched. This CDR3 contains 16 residues. In nucleotides, the CDR3 is TGTGCCAGCAGTTTACCGACTAGCGGGGGATCCAATGAGCAGTTCTTC. Its protein product is CASSLPTSGGSNEQFF.

The V gene is TRBV27, the J gene TRBJ1-6; the D gene is possibly TRBD1 (5 bases). The V and J ends lost 5 bases and 10 bases respectively, with 33 bases between them. CDR3 length: 20 residues. Germline loops: CDR1 MNHEY, CDR2 SMNVEV (reference sequence). The CDR3 reads CASSPSYRGDRDGSRSPLHF. The CDR3 DNA reads TGTGCCAGCAGTCCTTCTTATAGAGGGGATCGGGACGGGAGTCGGTCACCCCTCCACTTT.

The genes are TRBV7-8 and TRBJ2-3, with D possibly TRBD2 on 5 matching bases. Germline-derived CDR1 and CDR2 are SGHVS and FQNEAQ. This CDR3 spans 16 amino acids. V lost 2 bases and J lost 7, with 19 bases in between. The CDR3 bases are TGTGCCAGCAGCTTAAATCGGATGACCCTCGGGAATACGCAGTATTTT. Amino acids: CASSLNRMTLGNTQYF. The variable domain in full, completed from reference TRBV7-8 and TRBJ2-3, reads GAGVSQSPRYKVAKRGQDVALRCDPISGHVSLFWYQQALGQGPEFLTYFQNEAQLDKSGLPSDRFFAERPEGSVSTLKIQRTQQEDSAVYLCASSLNRMTLGNTQYFGPGTRLTVL.

The CDR3 sequence: CASSPDTGDQPQHF. The CDR3 DNA reads as TGTGCCAGCAGTCCCGACACAGGGGATCAGCCCCAGCATTTT. The chain carries TRBV28 and TRBJ1-5, with 7 bases identical to TRBD1. The CDR3 length is 14 residues. Germline CDR1 is MDHEN and CDR2 is SYDVKM. V shed 5 bases, J shed 5 bases, and the junction held 6 bases outside the gene matches.

V is TRBV9 and J is TRBJ2-3; the match to TRBD2 covers 10 bases. V trimming: 5 bases; J trimming: 5 bases; junction bases outside the gene matches: 8. The CDR3 has 15 residues. Germline V lookup: CDR1 SGDLS, CDR2 YYNGEE. The CDR3 DNA is TGTGCCAGCAGTCCCAGCGGGAGGGCCCAAGATACGCAGTATTTT. Protein sequence: CASSPSGRAQDTQYF.

The chain carries TRBV10-3 and TRBJ2-6, with no clear D. The CDR3 sequence is 19 residues long. Trimming shortened V by 5 bases and J by 0 bases, and 20 bases separated the two germline ends. Germline CDR1 ENHRY, CDR2 SYGVKD. CDR3 bases: TGTGCCATCAGTCAGTATACCTCTGCCACCAGCTCTGGGGCCAACGTCCTGACTTTC. Protein product: CAISQYTSATSSGANVLTF.

The chain employs TRBV12-3 or TRBV12-4 and TRBJ2-2, with TRBD1 as a possible D gene (6 bases). The germline V and J ends were trimmed by 6 bases and 7 bases, with 12 bases remaining between them. The CDR3 is made up of 13 amino acids. The CDR3 here is CASRHRAGGELFF. In DNA form, the CDR3 reads TGTGCCAGCAGGCACAGGGCGGGCGGGGAGCTGTTTTTT.

The gene calls are TRBV28 and TRBJ1-5; D uncertain. V lost 2 bases to trimming and J lost 5 bases, with 13 bases between them. Looked up from germline, CDR1 is MDHEN and CDR2 is SYDVKM. The CDR3 runs to 15 residues. The CDR3 region is CASSLEAPRYQPQHF. For the CDR3, the DNA is TGTGCCAGCAGTTTAGAGGCCCCGAGGTATCAGCCCCAGCATTTT.